This T cell receptor beta chain comes out of a study of naive and memory T cell subsets. The study, taken as a whole, reports: Over 90% of naive TCR sequences appeared only once, unlike memory subsets.

Concerning this clonotype: Its antigen is unknown.

The beta constant-region primer was an equimolar mix of two oligonucleotides covering TRBC1 and TRBC2. Ligated cDNA was amplified by four rounds of PCR with nested alpha and beta constant-region primers and SP2. From the UMI-ligation and nested PCR reads, TCRdb called clonotypes with MiXCR, one entry per CDR3 protein. The table lists around 130,000 distinct CDR3 sequences, around a third of them singletons. Germline V gives CDR1 SGHVS, CDR2 FQNEAQ. With 0 bases removed from V and 4 bases from J, the gap between germline ends came to 17 bases. The CDR3 runs to 17 residues. Sequenced sample: central memory CD4+ T cells from blood. The TCR sequence derives from a human donor in good health. V and J are TRBV7-8 and TRBJ2-3; tentatively, D is TRBD2 (5 bases). The DNA for the CDR3 is TGTGCCAGCAGCTTAGCGGACTTTCTCCGAGAACCAGATACGCAGTATTTT. It encodes CASSLADFLREPDTQYF.